Below, 9 T cell receptor beta chains from the same sample are listed, as sequenced in a study of OX40 agonist ivuxolimab in advanced cancers. This table comes from immunoSEQ multiplex PCR, and its TCRdb copy is limited to in-frame clones, with some not included. The table shows about 70,000 clones, with 85% to 90% occurring only once. The sequences come from CD4+ or CD8+ T cells sorted from blood, collected in a trial of the OX40 agonist ivuxolimab. The receptors stem from an adult with an advanced solid tumor such as melanoma, head and neck, liver or kidney cancer.

The V and J genes are TRBV9 and TRBJ2-7, with D perhaps matching TRBD1 (6 bases). The V gene lost 0 bases and the J gene lost 4 bases, with 17 bases spanning the gap. The CDR3 contains 16 residues. Germline values: CDR1 SGDLS, CDR2 YYNGEE. The CDR3: CASSVDPAGVGYEQYF. CDR3 DNA: TGTGCCAGCAGCGTAGATCCGGCAGGGGTGGGGTACGAGCAGTACTTC.

As regards this clone: One junction end disagrees with the germline gene, perhaps due to a read error. V and J are TRBV30 and TRBJ2-2; unclear D gene. This CDR3 region has 14 residues. Germline CDR1 GTSNPN, CDR2 SVGIG (reference sequence). CDR3 bases: TGTGCCTGGAGTGAAGGCAGGAACACCAGGGAGCTGTTTTTT. This gives the protein CAWSEGRNTRELFF.

This chain links TRBV27 with TRBJ2-7, with D maybe TRBD2 (5 bases). V was trimmed by 5 bases and J by 2 bases, leaving 13 bases between them. The CDR3 sequence is 14 residues long. Germline assignment: CDR1 MNHEY and CDR2 SMNVEV (reference sequence). The CDR3, as DNA: TGTGCCAGCAGTGGTACGGGGAGAGCCTACGAGCAGTACTTC. Translating gives CASSGTGRAYEQYF.

This clone was detected only a few times. The chain uses TRBV2 and TRBJ2-7; 8 nucleotides line up with TRBD1. The length of the CDR3 is 14 residues. Germline CDR1 SNHLY, CDR2 FYNNEI. The V gene end was trimmed by 6 bases and the J gene end by 2 bases; junction bases not matched to a gene: 6. The CDR3: CASRGGQGPYEQYF. CDR3 sequence (DNA): TGTGCCAGCAGGGGCGGACAGGGACCCTACGAGCAGTACTTC. Full variable domain (missing parts from reference TRBV2 and TRBJ2-7): EPEVTQTPSHQVTQMGQEVILRCVPISNHLYFYWYRQILGQKVEFLVSFYNNEISEKSEIFDDQFSVERPDGSNFTLKIRSTKLEDSAMYFCASRGGQGPYEQYFGPGTRLTVT.

This chain joins TRBV5-1 and TRBJ2-5; 9 positions match TRBD2. The germline gives CDR1 SGHRS, CDR2 YFSETQ. V was pared by 0 bases and J by 3 bases, with 6 bases of the junction left unmatched. The CDR3 spans 16 residues. The CDR3 DNA is TGCGCCAGCAGCTTGGTTAGCGGGAGTCATGAAGAGACCCAGTACTTC. Residues: CASSLVSGSHEETQYF.

This sequence joins TRBV28 and TRBJ1-2, with D unresolved. The length of the CDR3 is 16 residues. Deletions cut 4 bases from V and 3 bases from J, with 18 bases between. CDR1 is MDHEN and CDR2 is SYDVKM in the germline V gene. CDR3 protein: CASSYKKTRIDYGYTF. The CDR3, as DNA: TGTGCCAGCAGTTATAAAAAAACCAGAATTGACTATGGCTACACCTTC.

Concerning this clone itself: One end of the junction does not line up with germline, which may come from a read error. CDR3: CASSLVLAGDTDAQYF. CDR3 sequence (DNA): TGCGCCAGCAGCTTGGTACTAGCGGGGGACACAGATGCGCAGTATTTT. The rearrangement links TRBV5-1 to TRBJ2-3; 11 bases are shared with TRBD2. CDR3 length: 16 amino acids. CDR1 SGHRS and CDR2 YFSETQ come from the germline V gene.

This chain connects TRBV27 to TRBJ2-3; D unclear. Trimming removed 3 bases at V and 0 bases at J, with 4 bases between. The CDR3 sequence is 13 residues long. The germline CDR1 and CDR2 sequences are MNHEY and SMNVEV (reference sequence). The CDR3 nucleotides read TGTGCCAGCAGTTTCTCTAGCACAGATACGCAGTATTTT. The encoded protein is CASSFSSTDTQYF.

V is TRBV27 and J is TRBJ2-1, with 7 bases aligning to TRBD1. Germline V gene sequence: CDR1 MNHEY, CDR2 SMNVEV (reference sequence). CDR3 size: 16 residues. V lost 6 bases and J lost 2; bases outside the gene matches: 10. CDR3 amino acids: CASSSRAGTAYNEQFF. CDR3 DNA: TGTGCCAGCAGCTCACGAGCCGGGACAGCCTACAATGAGCAGTTCTTC.